This T cell receptor (beta chain) was identified in a study of shared clonotypes between healthy human individuals (dated by TCRdb to 2018 to 2021). For the wider study: Three men and two women, aged 18 to 49 years, made up the cohort. For each donor, CD4 naive and CD4 memory were each run on three plates, CD8 naive on two plates, and CD8 memory on one plate. To estimate repertoire size and how much clonotypes are shared between individuals, the study performed deep sequencing of blood TCR repertoires from roughly five healthy adults. Different laboratories and diverse techniques were used to prepare libraries and sequence TCR repertoires, to increase sequencing depth and limit assay-specific biases. Leukapheresis yielded between about 0.94 and 9 billion PBMCs per donor. What the authors observed across the whole study: The genetic and exposure-history diversity represented was limited by the small number of donors. Sharing across a handful of donors was observed for 4.5% to 6.5% of naive CD4, less than 4% of naive CD8, roughly 2.3% of memory CD4, and roughly 0.4% of memory CD8 clonotypes. Even with the large sequencing depth, rarefaction of the sorted-subset datasets indicated that sequencing was incomplete. Pairwise subsampling indicated that sequencing depth was expected to affect the degree of clonotype sharing among donors. Estimated clonotype richness was generally larger for naive than for memory subsets. Higher generation probabilities were observed for clonotypes shared by all four sorted-subset donors than for non-shared clonotypes. Sampling was limited to blood, and TCR repertoires in tissue likely differ from TCR repertoires in blood.

TCR CDR3 regions were amplified from genomic DNA by multiplex PCR using the deep immunoSEQ assay. Genomic DNA extracted from each cell subset was distributed evenly over all wells of several immunoSEQ 96-well plates, and each plate served as one replicate. For sorted subsets, about 200 ng genomic DNA, equal to tens of thousands of T cell genomes, was loaded into each replicate PCR. Purified libraries were quantified with a Qubit 3.0 fluorometer, sized on a Bioanalyzer 2100, and re-quantified with the KAPA Library Quantification kit. Each immunoSEQ 96-well plate was sequenced on its own single-read 150-cycle Illumina NextSeq 550 flow cell. In the source study's methods: The immunoSEQ output contained only junctional sequences without quality scores, so filtering could not match that applied to full-length reads. To assign V/J genes and CDR3, sequences were annotated using PyIR, a Python wrapper for IgBLAST v1.9, with IMGT germline references. Reads with weak V/J assignments (E-value above 1e-6), missing CDR3, stop codons, out-of-frame junctions, or ambiguous translated residues were removed. V3J clonotypes were defined as sequences sharing the same inferred V gene, J gene, and CDR3 amino acid sequence. Percentage overlap between repertoires was calculated by dividing the number of shared unique clonotypes by the size of the smaller repertoire. Repertoire richness was assessed with RTK rarefaction, the Chao1 estimator, and Recon v2.1 estimates of unobserved clonotypes. For all TCRbeta clonotypes obtained by the gDNA method from a few donors, generation probabilities were computed with OLGA. TCRdb limited this immuneACCESS table to in-frame rearrangements with V and J called. A share of clones is missing; checked studies link under half to unresolved V genes, and the rest is unexplained. V and J calls plus clone size are reproduced from that table; the DNA served to infer D and trimming. Within this sample are roughly 2 million clones, with roughly 96% of them counted one time only. 0.1% to 0.15% of the sample belongs to the ten largest clones.

The donors were healthy, HIV-negative adults with no recently reported acute infections or vaccinations. Every donor was a Caucasian adult living in Nashville, Tennessee, USA. CD4+ T cells were enriched by magnetic negative selection, after which naive cells were positively selected on CD45RA and the negative fraction was taken as the memory subset. Blood was collected by leukapheresis, and PBMCs were isolated by Ficoll-Histopaque density gradient centrifugation and then cryopreserved in liquid nitrogen vapor phase. Analytical flow cytometry was used to check the purity and quantity of each magnetically sorted T cell population. Genomic DNA was isolated from each sorted fraction and quantified by UV absorbance on a Nanodrop 2000c. CDR1 and CDR2 were assigned from the germline V gene as SGHRS and YFSETQ. The CDR3 measures 14 amino acids from cysteine to phenylalanine. Of the read, only the CDR3 DNA is kept; its 42 bases are in frame from base 1. V and J lose 3 bases and 4 bases, and a span of 13 bases separates them.

A word on this clone: This receptor's antigen is unknown. Base qualities were left out, and no much larger clone turns up one base away.

Rearrangement joined TRBV5-1 to TRBJ2-5, and TRBD2 may be the D gene, going by 5 matching bases. The sample comprised naive CD4+ T cells sorted from blood. This sample's cell subset or site label indicates: CD45RA+ positively selected. The TCR originated in a man between 18 and 29 years old in good health. The DNA is TGCGCCAGCAGCTCGACCCAAGGGAGAGAGACCCAGTACTTC. Its protein product is CASSSTQGRETQYF.